One sample yielded the 28 T cell receptor beta chains listed below, sequenced in a study of cytomegalovirus exposure and HLA in healthy donors (dated by TCRdb to 2015 to 2018). The method was the immunoSEQ multiplex PCR assay. The multiplex PCR relied on a mix of 60 forward primers for TCR Vbeta segments and 13 reverse primers for TCR Jbeta segments. The source is immuneACCESS, and TCRdb retained only in-frame sequences with V and J called. Part of the clones is not carried over; for the studies checked, unresolved V genes explain less than half of this, and the remainder is unexplained. Across this sample there are under 200,000 clones, with 77% seen only once. The top ten constitute over 2.5% of the sample. The specimen was PBMCs. The receptors were sampled from a woman in her thirties or forties in good health and CMV-seropositive.

The CDR3 sequence: CASSSGGEEGGYTF. The CDR3 DNA is TGTGCCAGCAGTTCGGGAGGGGAAGAAGGGGGCTACACCTTC. The chain uses TRBV27 and TRBJ1-2; a possible D gene is TRBD1 (5 bases). V lost 4 bases, J lost 8 bases, and 17 bases lay in between. The CDR3 totals 14 residues. Germline V lookup: CDR1 MNHEY, CDR2 SMNVEV (reference sequence).

The table lists this clone with a few counts. The chain couples TRBV7-2 to TRBJ1-6, with 7 bases aligning to TRBD1. The CDR3 consists of 15 residues. The germline V gene encodes CDR1 SGHTA and CDR2 FQGNSA. V gave up 7 bases and J gave up 7 bases; unmatched junction bases: 10. The CDR3 loop reads CASIPFRDSNSPLHF. The CDR3 DNA reads as TGTGCCAGCATTCCTTTCAGGGACAGCAATTCACCCCTCCACTTT.

The sample holds one count of this clone. The chain is built from TRBV28 and TRBJ1-2; tentative D call: TRBD1 (6 bases). This CDR3 is 13 amino acids long. V was shortened by 6 bases and J by 1 base, with 9 bases between the two germline ends. Germline V CDR1 and CDR2: MDHEN, SYDVKM. The CDR3 DNA reads as TGTGCCAGCAGGGGGACAAATAACTATGGCTACACCTTC. This sequence encodes CASRGTNNYGYTF.

The chain couples TRBV7-6 to TRBJ2-3; TRBD2 agrees at 7 bases. The CDR3 covers 13 residues. Germline V CDR1 and CDR2: SGHVS, FNYEAQ. With 5 bases clipped from V and 5 bases from J, the junction kept 4 bases outside the gene matches. The CDR3 region has the DNA TGTGCCAGCAGCAGCGGGATGGGAGATACGCAGTATTTT. Residues: CASSSGMGDTQYF.

The genes are TRBV19 and TRBJ1-5, with TRBD1 matching 9 bases. This CDR3 has 15 residues. Germline V gene data show CDR1 as LNHDA and CDR2 as SQIVND (reference sequence). The ends lost 4 bases at V and 3 bases at J; junction bases unmatched: 4. CDR3 in DNA: TGTGCCAGTAGTAGGACAGGGGTTAACAATCAGCCCCAGCATTTT. Amino acid sequence: CASSRTGVNNQPQHF.

The chain combines TRBV2 with TRBJ2-2; 8 bases are a match to TRBD2. With 7 bases clipped from V and 6 bases from J, the junction kept 13 bases outside the gene matches. CDR1 and CDR2 (germline): SNHLY, FYNNEI. The CDR3 has 16 residues. CDR3 sequence: CASTPGGRPGAGELFF. In nucleotides, the CDR3 is TGTGCCAGCACCCCCGGCGGGAGGCCAGGCGCCGGGGAGCTGTTTTTT.

This clone was picked up one time. The chain uses TRBV5-1 and TRBJ1-6, with a tentative D call TRBD1 (6 bases). Germline lookup yields CDR1 SGHRS and CDR2 YFSETQ. The CDR3 has 14 residues. V was pared by 0 bases and J by 9 bases, with 10 bases between. CDR3 DNA: TGCGCCAGCAGCTTGGAACCCAGGGGTTCACCCCTCCACTTT. It yields the protein CASSLEPRGSPLHF.

The chain is built from TRBV5-5 and TRBJ2-7; no firm D call. Looked up from germline, CDR1 is SGHKS and CDR2 is YYEKEE (reference sequence). With 0 bases removed from V and 3 bases from J, the gap between germline ends came to 7 bases. This CDR3 region has 13 residues. This CDR3 reads CASSLEQFYEQYF. CDR3 in DNA: TGTGCCAGCAGCTTGGAACAGTTCTACGAGCAGTACTTC.

The rearrangement links TRBV5-1 to TRBJ2-3, with D possibly matching TRBD1 (6 bases). The CDR3 totals 14 residues. The germline V gene has CDR1 SGHRS and CDR2 YFSETQ. V was cut by 2 bases and J by 6 bases, with 13 bases left in between. The CDR3 nucleotides are TGCGCCAGCAGCTTTACAGGGTATGACGATACGCAGTATTTT. This translates into CASSFTGYDDTQYF.

The chain is built from TRBV7-2 and TRBJ2-5; TRBD2 matches at 7 bases. V was clipped by 7 bases and J by 1 base; unmatched bases: 9. Germline V gives CDR1 SGHTA, CDR2 FQGNSA. This CDR3 spans 15 amino acids. This chain's CDR3 is CASTLGRGTQETQYF. CDR3 nucleotide sequence: TGTGCCAGCACCCTCGGGCGGGGGACCCAAGAGACCCAGTACTTC.

The V gene is TRBV6-5, the J gene TRBJ2-5; 11 positions match TRBD1. With 4 bases clipped from V and 4 bases from J, the junction kept 5 bases outside the gene matches. The CDR3 is 15 residues long. Germline V gene sequence: CDR1 MNHEY, CDR2 SVGAGI. CDR3 region: CASSLPGQGGETQYF. The DNA of the CDR3 is TGTGCCAGCAGTTTACCGGGACAGGGGGGAGAGACCCAGTACTTC.

The gene calls are TRBV10-1 and TRBJ2-1, with D unresolved. Germline values: CDR1 WNHNN, CDR2 SYGVQD (reference sequence). The CDR3 is 10 residues long. V gave up 3 bases and J gave up 12 bases, with 6 bases separating them. CDR3 nucleotide sequence: TGCGCCAGCAGTGATGAGCGGCAGTTCTTC. It is translated as CASSDERQFF.

This chain links TRBV4-3 with TRBJ2-1, with 9 bases identical to TRBD1. Germline-derived CDR1 and CDR2 are LGHNA and YSLEER. V was clipped by 1 base and J by 8 bases; unmatched bases: 6. This CDR3 spans 15 amino acids. The CDR3 protein is CASSQGGQGWDEQFF. The CDR3 region has the DNA TGCGCCAGCAGCCAAGGGGGACAGGGATGGGATGAGCAGTTCTTC.

V is TRBV18 and J is TRBJ1-6, with a weak D call TRBD1 (5 bases). This CDR3 region has 14 residues. The ends were cut back, 3 bases at V and 10 bases at J, with 13 bases in the middle. Germline V lookup: CDR1 KGHSH, CDR2 LQKENI. The CDR3 is CASSPRDSDSPLHF. The CDR3 nucleotides read TGTGCCAGCTCACCCAGGGACTCCGACTCACCCCTCCACTTT.

V gene TRBV30 combines with J gene TRBJ1-5, with D unresolved. V was trimmed by 5 bases and J by 5 bases, leaving 19 bases between them. Germline CDR1 and CDR2: GTSNPN and SVGIG (reference sequence). The CDR3 is 15 residues long. The CDR3 DNA follows: TGTGCCTGGGCCACCTCGGGGTGGAGGGATCAGCCCCAGCATTTT. It translates to CAWATSGWRDQPQHF.

The rearrangement links TRBV19 to TRBJ1-4; D not resolved. This CDR3 is built from 13 residues. Germline values: CDR1 LNHDA, CDR2 SQIVND (reference sequence). V was shortened by 9 bases and J by 4 bases, with 12 bases between the two germline ends. The DNA of the CDR3 is TGTGCCAGCAACCACCGAGTTAATGAAAAACTGTTTTTT. Translating gives CASNHRVNEKLFF. The full variable domain, its missing parts supplied by reference TRBV19 and TRBJ1-4, is DGGITQSPKYLFRKEGQNVTLSCEQNLNHDAMYWYRQDPGQGLRLIYYSQIVNDFQKGDIAEGYSVSREKKESFPLTVTSAQKNPTAFYLCASNHRVNEKLFFGSGTQLSVL.

This clone was recorded many times. The chain joins TRBV27 to TRBJ1-5; TRBD1 matches at 8 bases. This CDR3 is built from 17 residues. With V trimmed by 5 bases and J by 0 bases, 9 bases remained unmatched. Per the germline V gene, CDR1 is MNHEY and CDR2 is SMNVEV (reference sequence). The CDR3 DNA follows: TGTGCCAGCAGTCCCTGGACAGGGTTGCCTAGCAATCAGCCCCAGCATTTT. This encodes CASSPWTGLPSNQPQHF.

In regard to this clone: Sequence at one end of the junction differs from germline and may be a read error. The chain recombines TRBV2 with TRBJ1-4; 8 bases fit TRBD1. This CDR3 is built from 15 residues. The V gene's germline CDR1 is SNHLY and CDR2 FYNNEI. In DNA form, the CDR3 reads TGTGCCAGCAGAGGGGGGACAGGTCCTAACGAAAAACTGTTTTTT. It codes for CASRGGTGPNEKLFF.

This chain uses TRBV5-5 with TRBJ2-1, with 9 nucleotides matching TRBD2. J gave up 2 bases and V 5 bases, and 5 bases lay outside the gene matches. The germline CDR1 and CDR2 sequences are SGHKS and YYEKEE (reference sequence). This CDR3 region has 15 residues. Here the CDR3 reads CASSLGLATYNEQFF. DNA for the CDR3: TGTGCCAGCAGTCTTGGACTAGCGACCTACAATGAGCAGTTCTTC.

The genes are TRBV4-3 and TRBJ2-1, with TRBD2 matching 10 bases. Germline values: CDR1 LGHNA, CDR2 YSLEER. This CDR3 is built from 17 residues. The V gene end was trimmed by 4 bases and the J gene end by 9 bases; junction bases not matched to a gene: 15. The CDR3, as DNA: TGCGCCAGCAGCCTCACCCACGGGGCTAGCGGGAGTAGTGAGCAGTTCTTC. It yields the protein CASSLTHGASGSSEQFF.

The V and J genes are TRBV19 and TRBJ1-1, with a possible D match to TRBD1 (6 bases). This CDR3 contains 15 residues. V was pared by 2 bases and J by 1 base, with 11 bases between. Per germline, CDR1 LNHDA and CDR2 SQIVND (reference sequence). The CDR3 reads CASSIFTGSNTEAFF. The CDR3 coding sequence is TGTGCCAGTAGTATATTTACAGGGTCGAACACTGAAGCTTTCTTT.

The gene calls are TRBV4-2 and TRBJ2-3, with 7 bases matching TRBD1. From germline, CDR1 is LGHNA and CDR2 YNFKEQ. This CDR3 is 15 amino acids long. The V and J ends lost 5 bases and 2 bases, in that order; junction bases with no gene match: 7. CDR3 coding DNA: TGTGCCAGCAGCTCCGGGACAGCGCTCACAGATACGCAGTATTTT. Protein product: CASSSGTALTDTQYF.

V gene TRBV28 combines with J gene TRBJ2-7; no reliable D call. Germline CDR1 MDHEN, CDR2 SYDVKM. The CDR3 spans 13 residues. V was trimmed by 3 bases and J by 0 bases, leaving 6 bases between them. The CDR3 loop reads CASSFGFSYEQYF. Here the CDR3 DNA reads TGTGCCAGCAGTTTTGGCTTCTCCTACGAGCAGTACTTC.

Of note for this clone: This specimen includes other DNA sequences encoding the same CDR3. The chain has TRBV19 and TRBJ2-7; TRBD2 aligns across 10 bases. CDR1 LNHDA and CDR2 SQIVND come from the germline V gene (reference sequence). The CDR3 covers 14 residues. Trimming cost V 4 bases and J 3 bases; bases outside gene matches: 3. The CDR3 DNA sequence: TGTGCCAGTAGTACGGGACTAGCGAACTACGAGCAGTACTTC. Its translation: CASSTGLANYEQYF.

The rearrangement joins TRBV6-5 to TRBJ1-2, with 7 bases identical to TRBD1. Looked up from germline, CDR1 is MNHEY and CDR2 is SVGAGI. The CDR3 loop spans 16 amino acids. The J segment lost 4 bases and the V segment lost 2 bases, leaving 10 bases of the junction unmatched. The CDR3: CASSYLYSGTVYGYTF. As DNA, the CDR3 is TGTGCCAGCAGTTACCTGTATTCCGGGACAGTCTATGGCTACACCTTC.

The CDR3 here is CASSKSGGETYNEQFF. CDR3 sequence (DNA): TGTGCCAGCAGCAAGAGCGGGGGCGAAACCTACAATGAGCAGTTCTTC. The J gene is TRBJ2-1, the V gene TRBV7-2, with 8 bases lining up with TRBD2. J was trimmed by 2 bases and V by 5 bases; bases with no gene match: 8. The CDR3 runs to 16 residues. CDR1 and CDR2 (germline): SGHTA, FQGNSA. The full variable domain, rest sourced from reference TRBV7-2 and TRBJ2-1, is GAGVSQSPSNKVTEKGKDVELRCDPISGHTALYWYRQSLGQGLEFLIYFQGNSAPDKSGLPSDRFSAERTGGSVSTLTIQRTQQEDSAVYLCASSKSGGETYNEQFFGPGTRLTVL.

V and J are TRBV7-9 and TRBJ1-3, with D possibly TRBD1 on 6 matching bases. The ends were cut back, 6 bases at V and 2 bases at J, with 11 bases in the middle. CDR1 is SEHNR, CDR2 FQNEAQ, per germline (reference sequence). The CDR3 loop spans 14 amino acids. The CDR3: CASSGQGTGNTIYF. In DNA form, the CDR3 reads TGTGCCAGCAGTGGTCAGGGGACTGGAAACACCATATATTTT.

V is TRBV4-1 and J is TRBJ2-3; maybe TRBD2 (5 bases). CDR1 and CDR2 (germline): MGHRA, YSYEKL. The CDR3 is 15 residues long. V was pared by 4 bases and J by 5 bases, with 16 bases between. The CDR3 region has the DNA TGCGCCAGCAGCCCTCACCCCGGGAAGCTAGATACGCAGTATTTT. It yields the protein CASSPHPGKLDTQYF.